The 3 T cell receptor beta chains reported below all come from one sample, sequenced in a study of blood T cell repertoires in COVID-19. The method was immunoSEQ multiplex PCR; TCRdb's version includes in-frame clones alone and lacks a portion of them. The profile covers about 220,000 clones, with approximately 82% appearing a single time and 3.5% to 4% taken by the ten largest. What was sequenced was peripheral blood. The receptors come from a woman over 75 with acute or convalescent COVID-19.

The genes are TRBV15 and TRBJ1-2; D is undetermined. The CDR3 runs to 14 residues. The ends were cut back, 5 bases at V and 2 bases at J, with 12 bases in the middle. Germline CDR1 is LNHNV and CDR2 is YYDKDF (reference sequence). The CDR3 DNA reads as TGTGCCACCAGCTACACCAACCCAAACTATGGCTACACCTTC. Translating gives CATSYTNPNYGYTF.

The chain combines TRBV19 with TRBJ1-1, with a tentative D call TRBD1 (5 bases). The CDR3 length is 12 residues. V was trimmed by 6 bases and J by 3 bases, leaving 8 bases between them. Germline assignment: CDR1 LNHDA and CDR2 SQIVND (reference sequence). The CDR3 loop reads CASRWGDTEAFF. The DNA of the CDR3 is TGTGCCAGTAGATGGGGGGACACTGAAGCTTTCTTT.

The CDR3 DNA is TGTGCCAGCAGCTTGGGGGAGCAATATGGCTACACCTTC. Translated, it gives CASSLGEQYGYTF. The chain uses TRBV5-4 and TRBJ1-2, with D uncertain. Trimming took 0 bases from V and 5 from J, leaving 8 bases between them. Germline V gene sequence: CDR1 SGHNT, CDR2 YYREEE (reference sequence). CDR3 length: 13 residues.